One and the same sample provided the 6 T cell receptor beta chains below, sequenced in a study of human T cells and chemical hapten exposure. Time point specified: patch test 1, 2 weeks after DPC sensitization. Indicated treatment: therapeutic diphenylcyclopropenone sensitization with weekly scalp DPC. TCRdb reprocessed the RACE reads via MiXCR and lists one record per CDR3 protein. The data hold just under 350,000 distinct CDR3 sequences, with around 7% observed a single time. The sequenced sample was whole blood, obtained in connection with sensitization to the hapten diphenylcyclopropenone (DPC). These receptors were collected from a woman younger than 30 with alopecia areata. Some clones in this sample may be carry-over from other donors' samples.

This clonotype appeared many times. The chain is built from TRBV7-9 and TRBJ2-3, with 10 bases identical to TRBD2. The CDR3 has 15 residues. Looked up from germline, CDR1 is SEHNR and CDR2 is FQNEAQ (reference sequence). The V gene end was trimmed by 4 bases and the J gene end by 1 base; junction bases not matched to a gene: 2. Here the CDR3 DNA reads TGTGCCAGCAGCTACCTAGCGGGAGGCACAGATACGCAGTATTTT. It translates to CASSYLAGGTDTQYF.

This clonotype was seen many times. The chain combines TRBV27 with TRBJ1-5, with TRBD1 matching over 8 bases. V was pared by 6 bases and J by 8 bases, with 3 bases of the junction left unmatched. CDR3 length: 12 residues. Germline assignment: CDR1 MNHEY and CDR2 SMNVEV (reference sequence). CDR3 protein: CASRAGGEPQHF. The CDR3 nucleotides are TGTGCCAGCAGGGCAGGGGGCGAGCCCCAGCATTTT.

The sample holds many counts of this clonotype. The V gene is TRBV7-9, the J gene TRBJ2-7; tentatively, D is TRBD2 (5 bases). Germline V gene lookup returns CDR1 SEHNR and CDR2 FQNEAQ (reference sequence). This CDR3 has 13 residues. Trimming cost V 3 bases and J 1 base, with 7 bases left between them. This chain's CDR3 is CASSFPGSYEQYF. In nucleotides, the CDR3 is TGTGCCAGCAGCTTTCCGGGATCCTACGAGCAGTACTTC.

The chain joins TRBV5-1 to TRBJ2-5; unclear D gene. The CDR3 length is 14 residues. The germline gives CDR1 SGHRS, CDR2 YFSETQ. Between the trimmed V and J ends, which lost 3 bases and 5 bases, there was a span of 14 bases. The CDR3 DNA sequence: TGCGCCAGCAGCTCGACTGGGATGAGCGAGACCCAGTACTTC. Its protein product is CASSSTGMSETQYF.

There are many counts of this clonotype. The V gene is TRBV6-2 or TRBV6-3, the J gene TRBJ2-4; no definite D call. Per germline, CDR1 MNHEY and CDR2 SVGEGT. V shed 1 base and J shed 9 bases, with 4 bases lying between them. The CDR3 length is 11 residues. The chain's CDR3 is CASSYLSIQYF. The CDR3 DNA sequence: TGTGCCAGCAGTTACTTAAGCATTCAGTACTTC.

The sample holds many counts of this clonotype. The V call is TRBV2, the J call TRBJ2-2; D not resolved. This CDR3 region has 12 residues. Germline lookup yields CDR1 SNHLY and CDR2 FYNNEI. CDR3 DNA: TGTAGAAGGGTATGGAACACCGGGGAGCTGTTTTTT. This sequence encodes CRRVWNTGELFF.